The rows below give T cell receptor beta chains drawn from one sample of a study of T cells in Graves' hyperthyroidism and ophthalmopathy. MiXCR, run by TCRdb on the multiplex PCR reads, gives a single entry per CDR3 protein. Seen here are roughly 500,000 distinct CDR3 sequences, roughly 50% observed once, and the top ten hold around 20%. The sample taken for sequencing was peripheral blood or thyroid tissue (not recorded which). The receptors stem from an adult woman with Graves' disease, either hyperthyroidism or ophthalmopathy (not recorded which). Each CDR3 is given with its conserved first and last residue. A D gene is named only where the DNA matches it firmly. Size is omitted from some rows. Given values are once, few, many or a class for expanded clones.

>TRBV7-9|TRBD1|TRBJ1-6|-
TGTGCCAGCAGCCCCGGGGACAGCCAAAGATCCCTCCACTTT
CASSPGDSQRSLHF
>TRBV28|TRBD1|TRBJ1-1|-
TGTGCCAGCAGTTTGGGACAGGAAGGGGCTGAAGCTTTCTTT
CASSLGQEGAEAFF
>TRBV25-1|-|TRBJ1-5|few
TGTGCCAGCAGTGGACCTGGGAGCAATCAGCCCCAGCATTTT
CASSGPGSNQPQHF
>TRBV10-3|-|TRBJ1-5|-
TGTGCCCAGCCCCCCGGCAGGGATAATCAGCCCCAGCATTTT
CAQPPGRDNQPQHF
>TRBV7-9|-|TRBJ2-7|-
TGTGCCAGCAGCTTAGCAGGGGACGGGCAGTACTTC
CASSLAGDGQYF
>TRBV7-2|-|TRBJ1-6|-
TGTGCCAGCAGCTTAGTAGACAGTAATTCACCCCTCCACTTT
CASSLVDSNSPLHF
>TRBV29-1|-|TRBJ1-3|many
TGCAGCGTGGTTGACAGCAGCTCTGGAAACACCATATATTTT
CSVVDSSSGNTIYF
>TRBV7-2|-|TRBJ1-6|few
TGTGCCAGCAGCCTTAGACAGGTTAATTCACCCCTCCACTTT
CASSLRQVNSPLHF
>TRBV19|-|TRBJ1-2|many
TGTGCCAGTAGTATCTCTCTGGACCATATCAACTCTGAAGGCTACACCTTC
CASSISLDHINSEGYTF
>TRBV7-9|-|TRBJ1-2|-
TGTGCCAGCAGCTTAGAGCCAGTGGATGGCTACACCTTC
CASSLEPVDGYTF
>TRBV7-3|-|TRBJ2-3|-
TGTGCCAGCAGCTTAATGCAGACTAGCACAGATACGCAGTATTTT
CASSLMQTSTDTQYF
>TRBV5-1|-|TRBJ2-7|many
TGCGCCAGCACCGAAGCCGGGACTCCGGAGAAGCAGTACTTC
CASTEAGTPEKQYF
>TRBV5-1|TRBD2|TRBJ2-2|many
TGCGCCAGCAAGTCCACTAGCGGGGCTAGGACCGGGGAGCTGTTTTTT
CASKSTSGARTGELFF
>TRBV5-1|TRBD2|TRBJ2-7|-
TGCGCCAGCAGTTTAGGCCAAGAAGCGGGGAAACATTCCTACGAGCAGTACTTC
CASSLGQEAGKHSYEQYF
>TRBV12-3/TRBV12-4|-|TRBJ1-2|-
TGTGCCAGCAGGGAAACGGGAGGCTACACCTTC
CASRETGGYTF
>TRBV29-1|TRBD1|TRBJ1-4|-
TGCAGCGTTGGGACAGGGGGCGCCTATGAAAAACTGTTTTTT
CSVGTGGAYEKLFF
>TRBV4-2|-|TRBJ2-1|-
TGTGCCAGCAGCCAAGACTCTAGTATCATGAATGAGCAGTTCTTC
CASSQDSSIMNEQFF
>TRBV7-6|-|TRBJ2-5|-
TGTGCCAGCACCGAGGTAGCAGTAAGAGAGACCCAGTACTTC
CASTEVAVRETQYF
>TRBV7-9|-|TRBJ2-7|many
TGTGCCAGCAGCCGGTCCCGCGACGAGCAGTACTTC
CASSRSRDEQYF
>TRBV2|TRBD2|TRBJ2-5|many
TGTGCCAGCAGTGAACAACTAGCGGGGGAGACCCAGTACTTC
CASSEQLAGETQYF
>TRBV19|-|TRBJ1-1|-
TGTGCCAGTAGTAAACGGGGTCAGGGAGGAACTGAAGCTTTCTTT
CASSKRGQGGTEAFF
>TRBV5-1|-|TRBJ1-2|-
TGCGCCAGCAGTTTGACGGGACTCCAAGGCGGCTACACCTTC
CASSLTGLQGGYTF
>TRBV10-3|TRBD1|TRBJ1-1|-
TGTGCCATTGCCAACAGGGGGCCCGAAGCTTTCTTT
CAIANRGPEAFF
>TRBV10-3|-|TRBJ1-5|many
TGTGCCGTCTCGGATTCCTATCAGCCCCAGCATTTT
CAVSDSYQPQHF
>TRBV9|-|TRBJ1-2|-
TGTGCCAGCAGCGTAGTGAGGAACGGCTACACCTTC
CASSVVRNGYTF
>TRBV25-1|TRBD2|TRBJ2-5|-
TGTGCCAGCAGCCCTAGCGGTGTGACCCAGTACTTC
CASSPSGVTQYF
>TRBV7-9|-|TRBJ2-5|-
TGTGCCAGCAGCATAGCAGGAGACCAAGAGACCCAGTACTTC
CASSIAGDQETQYF
>TRBV19|-|TRBJ1-5|-
TGTGCCAGTAGTATTGACTGGGGACAGCCCCAGCATTTT
CASSIDWGQPQHF
>TRBV4-2|-|TRBJ1-5|many
TGTGCCAGCAGCCAAGACCCCACAGGTTCCCGCCATCAGCCCCAGCATTTT
CASSQDPTGSRHQPQHF
>TRBV28|-|TRBJ2-5|-
TGTGCCAGCAGCGCGGGACGTAACAGGGAGACCCAGTACTTC
CASSAGRNRETQYF
>TRBV29-1|-|TRBJ1-1|-
TGCAGCGCACAGGAAACTGAAGCTTTCTTT
CSAQETEAFF
>TRBV5-1|-|TRBJ1-2|-
TGCGCCCGAGTTATAGCTAACTATGGCTACACCTTC
CARVIANYGYTF
>TRBV7-9|-|TRBJ1-6|-
TGTGCCAGCAATAAGGGTTCCGGGGCAGGGACATCACCCCTCCACTTT
CASNKGSGAGTSPLHF
>TRBV20-1|TRBD1|TRBJ2-7|once
TGCAGTGGCTCTACAGGGGGGAATCACTACGAGCAGTACTTC
CSGSTGGNHYEQYF
>TRBV11-2|TRBD1|TRBJ2-6|-
TGTGCCAGCAGCTACGCACAGGGGGTTTCTGGGGCCAACGTCCTGACTTTC
CASSYAQGVSGANVLTF
>TRBV2|TRBD1|TRBJ1-2|-
TGTGCCAGCAGTGAAACCGGGACAGAATATGGCTACACCTTC
CASSETGTEYGYTF
>TRBV7-8|-|TRBJ1-5|once
TGTGCCAGCAGCAGCTGGGAACAAGGGCCCCAGCATTTT
CASSSWEQGPQHF
>TRBV5-1|TRBD1|TRBJ1-1|many
TGCGCCAGCAATCCCCGTCGGACAGGGGGCGGTGAAGCTTTCTTT
CASNPRRTGGGEAFF
>TRBV2|TRBD1|TRBJ1-4|many
TGTGCCAGCAGTGGGAGGACAGGGACAAATGAAAAACTGTTTTTT
CASSGRTGTNEKLFF
>TRBV29-1|TRBD1|TRBJ2-7|-
TGCAGCGTTGGCGGACAGGGTAATTACGAGCAGTACTTC
CSVGGQGNYEQYF
>TRBV7-2|TRBD2|TRBJ2-2|-
TGTGCCAGCAGCCCCCCGGTACTAGCGGGAGCCGGGGAGCTGTTTTTT
CASSPPVLAGAGELFF